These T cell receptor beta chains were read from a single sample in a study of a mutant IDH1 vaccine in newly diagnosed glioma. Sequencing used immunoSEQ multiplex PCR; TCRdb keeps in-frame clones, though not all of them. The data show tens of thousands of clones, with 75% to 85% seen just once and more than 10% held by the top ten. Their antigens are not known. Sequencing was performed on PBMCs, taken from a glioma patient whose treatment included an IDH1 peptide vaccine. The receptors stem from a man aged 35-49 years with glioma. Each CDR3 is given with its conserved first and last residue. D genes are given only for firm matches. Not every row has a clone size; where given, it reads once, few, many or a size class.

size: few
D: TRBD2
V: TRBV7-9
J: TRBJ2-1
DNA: TGTGCCAGCAGCCCTGGACTAGCGGGAGGGAGTGAGCAGTTCTTC
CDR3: CASSPGLAGGSEQFF

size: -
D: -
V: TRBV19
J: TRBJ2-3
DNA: TGTGCCAGTAGTAATGGCGGTTCACGCACAGATACGCAGTATTTT
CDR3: CASSNGGSRTDTQYF

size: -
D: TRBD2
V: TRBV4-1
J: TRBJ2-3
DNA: TGCGCCAGCAGCCAAGGGCTAGCGGGAGGAGGGGAAGATACGCAGTATTTT
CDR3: CASSQGLAGGGEDTQYF

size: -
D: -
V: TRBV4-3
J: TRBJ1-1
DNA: TGCGCCAGCAGCCAAGAAGGTATGGAGGATACTGAAGCTTTCTTT
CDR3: CASSQEGMEDTEAFF

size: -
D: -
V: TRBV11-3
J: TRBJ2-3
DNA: TGTGCCAGCAGCCTCATGAGACTCACAAAATACACAGATACGCAGTATTTT
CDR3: CASSLMRLTKYTDTQYF

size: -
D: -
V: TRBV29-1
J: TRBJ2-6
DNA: TGCAGCGTTGTAGGGCAGGCTGGGGCCAACGTCCTGACTTTC
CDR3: CSVVGQAGANVLTF

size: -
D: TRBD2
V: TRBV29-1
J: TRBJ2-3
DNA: TGCAGCGTCGATCTAGCGGGAGGATTTGATACGCAGTATTTT
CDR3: CSVDLAGGFDTQYF

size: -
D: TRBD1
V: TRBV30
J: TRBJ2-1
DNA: TGTGCCTGGAGTGTACGACAGGGGGCCTACAATGAGCAGTTCTTC
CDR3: CAWSVRQGAYNEQFF

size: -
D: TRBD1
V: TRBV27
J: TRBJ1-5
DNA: TGTGCCAGCCGGGTGAGACCAACCCGGGACAGGGGTGGTCAGCCCCAGCATTTT
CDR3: CASRVRPTRDRGGQPQHF

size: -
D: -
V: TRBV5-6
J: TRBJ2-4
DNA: TGTGCCAGCAGCTTCGGGGTGGAACGGTACTTC
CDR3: CASSFGVERYF

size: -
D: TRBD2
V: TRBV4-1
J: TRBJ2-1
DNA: TGCGCCACCCAGCTGGGACTAGCGGGGAACAATGAGCAGTTCTTC
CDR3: CATQLGLAGNNEQFF

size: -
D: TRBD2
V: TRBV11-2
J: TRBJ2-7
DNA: TGTGCCAGCAGCCGGGCGGGGGGCGAGCAGTACTTC
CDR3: CASSRAGGEQYF

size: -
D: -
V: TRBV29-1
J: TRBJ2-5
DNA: TGCAGCGGAACGCGGCGCTCCACATCCCAAGAGACCCAGTACTTC
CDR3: CSGTRRSTSQETQYF

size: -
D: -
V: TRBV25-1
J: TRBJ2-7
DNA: TGTGCCAGCAGTGAAGGGGGAGACTACGAGCAGTACTTC
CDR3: CASSEGGDYEQYF

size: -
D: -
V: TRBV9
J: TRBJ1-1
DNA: TGTGCCAGCGGTGGCAGGAACACTGAAGCTTTCTTT
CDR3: CASGGRNTEAFF

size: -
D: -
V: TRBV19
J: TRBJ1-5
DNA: TGTGCCAGTAGTCCCCGGACAGATCAGCCCCAGCATTTT
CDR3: CASSPRTDQPQHF

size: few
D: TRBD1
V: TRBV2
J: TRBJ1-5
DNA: TGTGCCAGCAGTGGAGGGACCACAGGGGCCCAGCATTTT
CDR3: CASSGGTTGAQHF

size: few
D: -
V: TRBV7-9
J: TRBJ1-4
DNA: TGTGCCAGCAGCCTCCAGGGAGGGGCCCTTCGGAATGAAAAACTGTTTTTT
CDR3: CASSLQGGALRNEKLFF

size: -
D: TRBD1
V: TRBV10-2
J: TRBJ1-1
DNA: TGCGCCAGCAGGGGGGGACAGGGGGCTGGGGGCACTGAAGCTTTCTTT
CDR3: CASRGGQGAGGTEAFF

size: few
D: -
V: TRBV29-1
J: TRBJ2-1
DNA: TGCAGCGTTGTGGGGACAAGCTCCTACAATGAGCAGTTCTTC
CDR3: CSVVGTSSYNEQFF

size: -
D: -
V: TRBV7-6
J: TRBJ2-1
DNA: TGTGCCAGCAGCTTAGCGCAAGGGAATGAGCAGTTCTTC
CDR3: CASSLAQGNEQFF

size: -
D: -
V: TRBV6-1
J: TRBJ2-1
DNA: TGTGCCAGCAGTGACGGACTGGCGCAGTTCTTC
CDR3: CASSDGLAQFF

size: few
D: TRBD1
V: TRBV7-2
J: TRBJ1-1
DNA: TGTGCCAGCAGCCCAGAGACAGGGGACTACGCAGCTTTCTTT
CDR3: CASSPETGDYAAFF

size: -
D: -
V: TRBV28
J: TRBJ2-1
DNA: TGTGCCAGCAGCCTGGGCCTCACCAGCTCCTACAATGAGCAGTTCTTC
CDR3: CASSLGLTSSYNEQFF

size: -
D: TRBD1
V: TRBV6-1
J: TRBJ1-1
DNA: TGTGCCAGCATCGAAAGGAGGGGGCGGAACACTGAAGCTTTCTTT
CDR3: CASIERRGRNTEAFF

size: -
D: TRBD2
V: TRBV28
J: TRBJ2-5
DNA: TGTGCCAGCAGTTTATCGCTAGCGGGAGGGGAGACCCAGTACTTC
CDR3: CASSLSLAGGETQYF

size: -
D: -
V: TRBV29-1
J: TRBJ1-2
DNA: TGCAGCGTTGAGGCGGGGGACACCTATGGCTACACCTTC
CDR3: CSVEAGDTYGYTF

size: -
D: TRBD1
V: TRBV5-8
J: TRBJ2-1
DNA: TGTGCCAGCAGCATCGGACAGGCAGCCCCTCTGAATGAGCAGTTCTTC
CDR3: CASSIGQAAPLNEQFF